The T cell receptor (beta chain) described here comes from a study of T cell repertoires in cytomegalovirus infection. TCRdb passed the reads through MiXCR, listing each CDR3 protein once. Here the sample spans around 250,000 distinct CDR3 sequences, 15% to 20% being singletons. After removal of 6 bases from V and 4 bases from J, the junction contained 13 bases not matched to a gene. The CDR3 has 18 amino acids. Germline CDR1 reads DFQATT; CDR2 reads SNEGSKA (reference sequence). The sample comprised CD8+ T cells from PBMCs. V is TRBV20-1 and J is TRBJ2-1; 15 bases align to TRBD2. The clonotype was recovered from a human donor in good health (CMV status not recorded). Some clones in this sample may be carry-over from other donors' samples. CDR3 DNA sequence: TGCAGTGCCGAGGGACTAGCGGGGGGCACTATCATTTACAATGAGCAGTTCTTC. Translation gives CSAEGLAGGTIIYNEQFF.